This TCR beta chain was documented in a study of cytomegalovirus exposure and HLA in healthy donors. The ends lost 7 bases at V and 2 bases at J; junction bases unmatched: 5. CDR3 size: 15 residues. The germline V gene has CDR1 SNHLY and CDR2 FYNNEI. The study, taken as a whole, reports: Later on, analysis showed that most CMV-associated TCR beta chains appeared to be HLA-restricted. An ancestry cluster, one associated with Asian ancestry, reportedly showed fewer N-insertions than the approximately 660-donor mean in a later analysis. 16,951 TCR beta sequences were associated with HLA alleles at 0.05 false discovery rate in a later analysis.

This clone was recorded a few times. Its antigen is currently unknown. The PCR used 60 Vbeta and 13 Jbeta primers. The protocol was immunoSEQ multiplex PCR, while the TCRdb copy is restricted to in-frame clones and leaves out a portion. Of more than 80,000 clones in the sample, 63% were seen once. The V and J genes are TRBV2 and TRBJ2-6, with 7 nucleotides matching TRBD2. The clonotype comes from a woman aged 40 to 50 in good health and CMV-seropositive. The sequencing sample was made of PBMCs. CDR3 residues: CASTRLATGANVLTF. As DNA, the CDR3 is TGTGCCAGCACGAGACTAGCAACTGGGGCCAACGTCCTGACTTTC.